In this sample, the clone carrying this T cell receptor (beta chain) turned up many times. Losses at the gene ends were 6 bases for V and 5 bases for J; bases not matched to a gene: 18. CDR1 and CDR2 (germline): MNHNS, SASEGT. This CDR3 spans 18 amino acids. This record comes from a study of neurological immune-mediated disorders. The unsorted libraries originated from 2 million PBMCs kept at -80 C. The cDNA was generated by 5'RACE with 10-nucleotide random UMIs. Each CDR3 protein gets one entry after TCRdb re-called the 5' RACE reads with MiXCR. The repertoire includes about 25,000 distinct CDR3 sequences, around 3.4% of them detected once, and 7% sits in the top ten.

V is TRBV6-1 and J is TRBJ2-5; 10 nucleotides align to TRBD2. The material sequenced was PBMCs. The TCR comes from a woman younger than 45 with multiple sclerosis. The CDR3 region is CASSAQGRLAGVMETQYF. DNA for the CDR3: TGTGCCAGCAGCGCCCAAGGTCGTCTAGCGGGAGTAATGGAGACCCAGTACTTC.